Below, 7 T cell receptor beta chains from the same sample are listed, as sequenced in a study of blood T cell repertoires in COVID-19. The repertoire was sequenced with immunoSEQ multiplex PCR; TCRdb's copy has only in-frame clones and lacks some. This sample has fewer than 150,000 clones, with around 90% found just once. Specimen: peripheral blood. The source is an elderly woman with acute or convalescent COVID-19.

The rearrangement uses TRBV20-1 and TRBJ1-2, with TRBD1 matching over 11 bases. V gave up 3 bases and J gave up 6 bases; unmatched junction bases: 9. Looked up from germline, CDR1 is DFQATT and CDR2 is SNEGSKA (reference sequence). This CDR3 region has 15 residues. CDR3 loop: CSASDGDRGYNGYTF. As DNA, the CDR3 is TGCAGTGCTAGTGACGGGGACAGGGGGTACAATGGCTACACCTTC.

This sequence joins TRBV3-1 (or the pseudogene TRBV3-2) and TRBJ1-1, with 9 nucleotides matching TRBD1. Losses at the gene ends were 6 bases for V and 4 bases for J; bases not matched to a gene: 6. The CDR3 runs 14 residues. The germline V gene has CDR1 LGHDT and CDR2 YNNKEL (reference sequence). The CDR3 DNA follows: TGTGCCAGCAGTCACCTGGACAGGGGCACTGAAGCTTTCTTT. Amino acids: CASSHLDRGTEAFF.

The chain links TRBV30 to TRBJ1-5; no definite D call. In germline, CDR1 is GTSNPN, CDR2 SVGIG (reference sequence). The CDR3 contains 13 residues. V shed 3 bases and J shed 7 bases, with 13 bases lying between them. The chain's CDR3 is CAWREAGGQPQHF. The CDR3 nucleotides are TGTGCCTGGAGGGAGGCAGGTGGGCAGCCCCAGCATTTT.

The genes are TRBV3-1 (or the pseudogene TRBV3-2) and TRBJ1-2, with TRBD1 as a possible D gene (6 bases). Trimming left V 1 base short and J 3 bases short, with 12 bases between. The CDR3 covers 15 residues. Germline V gene lookup returns CDR1 LGHDT and CDR2 YNNKEL (reference sequence). In DNA, the CDR3 is TGTGCCAGCAGCCAAGGGGGGGGGCAGGACTATGGCTACACCTTC. Its protein is CASSQGGGQDYGYTF.

The chain recombines TRBV12-3 or TRBV12-4 with TRBJ1-2; D remains unclear. The length of the CDR3 is 12 residues. Trimming removed 6 bases from V and 5 bases from J, with 10 bases in between. In DNA form, the CDR3 reads TGTGCCAGCAGCGCCTGGGCATATGGCTACACCTTC. It codes for CASSAWAYGYTF.

The V and J genes are TRBV7-2 and TRBJ1-5; D is uncertain. V was shortened by 1 base and J by 0 bases, with 10 bases between the two germline ends. Germline CDR1 and CDR2: SGHTA and FQGNSA. The CDR3 spans 16 residues. CDR3 in amino acids: CASSLGRFNSNQPQHF. The DNA of the CDR3 is TGTGCCAGCAGCTTAGGCAGATTTAATAGCAATCAGCCCCAGCATTTT.

In this sample, this clone turned up once. The gene calls are TRBV18 and TRBJ1-1; D possibly corresponds to TRBD1 (5 bases). Deletions cut 1 base from V and 4 bases from J, with 10 bases between. Germline CDR1 and CDR2: KGHSH and LQKENI. CDR3 length equals 14 residues. CDR3 sequence: CASSPLDRGTEAFF. In DNA, the CDR3 is TGTGCCAGCTCACCACTAGACAGAGGCACTGAAGCTTTCTTT. Drawing the rest from reference TRBV18 and TRBJ1-1, the complete variable domain is NAGVMQNPRHLVRRRGQEARLRCSPMKGHSHVYWYRQLPEEGLKFMVYLQKENIIDESGMPKERFSAEFPKEGPSILRIQQVVRGDSAAYFCASSPLDRGTEAFFGQGTRLTVV.